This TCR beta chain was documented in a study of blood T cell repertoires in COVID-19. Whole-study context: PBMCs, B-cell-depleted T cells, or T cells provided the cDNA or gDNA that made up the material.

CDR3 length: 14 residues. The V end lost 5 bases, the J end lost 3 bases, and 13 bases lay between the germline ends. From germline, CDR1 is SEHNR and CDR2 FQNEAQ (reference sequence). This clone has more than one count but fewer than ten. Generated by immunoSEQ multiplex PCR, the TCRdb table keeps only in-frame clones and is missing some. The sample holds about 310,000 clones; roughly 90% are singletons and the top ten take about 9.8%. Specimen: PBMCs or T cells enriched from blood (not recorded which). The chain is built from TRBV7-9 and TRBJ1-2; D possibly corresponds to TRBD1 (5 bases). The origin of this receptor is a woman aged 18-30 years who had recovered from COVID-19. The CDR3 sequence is CASSPGGPYYGYTF. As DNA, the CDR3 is TGTGCCAGCAGCCCCGGGGGACCTTACTATGGCTACACCTTC.